This T cell receptor (beta chain) originates from a study of blood T cell repertoires in COVID-19. About the study: Donors in the United States, Italy and Spain gave samples during acute or convalescent COVID-19. Sources were T cells, B-cell-depleted T cells, or PBMCs; the material itself was cDNA or gDNA.

The data were produced by immunoSEQ multiplex PCR, yet TCRdb's version contains in-frame clones alone and is incomplete. The table lists 150,000 to 200,000 clones, around 93% of them singletons. During active infection, Seattle patients enrolled and were then monitored through disease. The sample consisted of peripheral blood. The clonotype was recovered from a young man with COVID-19, enrolled during active disease.

The CDR3 loop reads CASSQDSGVNTEAFF. Here the CDR3 DNA reads TGTGCCAGCAGCCAAGATTCCGGAGTTAACACTGAAGCTTTCTTT. The V gene is TRBV3-1 (or the pseudogene TRBV3-2), the J gene TRBJ1-1; D gene unclear. The CDR3 contains 15 residues. V was clipped by 0 bases and J by 2 bases, with 10 bases between them. The germline CDR1 and CDR2 sequences are LGHDT and YNNKEL (reference sequence).